The present T cell receptor (beta chain) was sequenced within a study of blood T cell repertoires in COVID-19. Authors' processing steps: Estimation of nucleated cell counts was performed using reference gene primer amplification. Assay: immunoSEQ multiplex PCR; the TCRdb copy retains only in-frame clones and omits some. The V and J calls and clone size were taken over from that table, and D and trimming were inferred from the DNA. The table lists 200,000 to 250,000 clones, 82% of them singletons. This TCR derives from a woman in her fifties or sixties who had recovered from COVID-19. Material: PBMCs or T cells enriched from blood (not recorded which).

DNA for the CDR3: TGTGCCAGCAGTCCATCTGGAAACACCATATATTTT. The encoded protein is CASSPSGNTIYF. The chain is built from TRBV6-5 and TRBJ1-3; D is uncertain. Per the germline V gene, CDR1 is MNHEY and CDR2 is SVGAGI. Trimming pared 5 bases from V and 1 base from J, leaving 3 bases between. The CDR3 contains 12 residues.